This T cell receptor beta chain was observed in a study of Graves' ophthalmopathy and Graves' hyperthyroidism. TCR beta CDR3 amplification used RNA transcripts. HTBI primers primed a first-round RT-PCR, and a second-round multiplex PCR followed. TCRdb called the multiplex PCR reads again in MiXCR, with one record for every CDR3 protein. The sample records around 520,000 distinct CDR3 sequences, under 40% being singletons. This clonotype was recorded at least ten times. Germline assignment: CDR1 DFQATT and CDR2 SNEGSKA (reference sequence). With V trimmed by 7 bases and J by 5 bases, 14 bases remained unmatched. The CDR3 length is 14 residues.

The chain employs TRBV20-1 and TRBJ2-7; 7 bases line up with TRBD2. This receptor was identified in an adult man with Graves' hyperthyroidism. The material sequenced was peripheral blood or thyroid tissue (not recorded which). The CDR3 is CSVRRPREEDEQYF. The CDR3, as DNA: TGCAGTGTCAGGAGGCCCCGGGAGGAGGACGAGCAGTACTTC.